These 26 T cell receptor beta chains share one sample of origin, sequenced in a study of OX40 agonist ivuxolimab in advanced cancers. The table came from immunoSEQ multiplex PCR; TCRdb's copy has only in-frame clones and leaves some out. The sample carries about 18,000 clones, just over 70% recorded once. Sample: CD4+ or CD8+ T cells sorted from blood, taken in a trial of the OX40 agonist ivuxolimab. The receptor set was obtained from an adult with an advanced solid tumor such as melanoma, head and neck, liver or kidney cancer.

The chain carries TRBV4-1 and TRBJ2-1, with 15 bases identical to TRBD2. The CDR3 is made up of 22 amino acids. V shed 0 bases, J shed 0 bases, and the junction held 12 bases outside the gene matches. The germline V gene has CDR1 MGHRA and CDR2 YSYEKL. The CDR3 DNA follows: TGCGCCAGCAGCCAAGAAGGTGGAGGGACTAGCGGGAGGTACAGCTCCTACAATGAGCAGTTCTTC. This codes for CASSQEGGGTSGRYSSYNEQFF.

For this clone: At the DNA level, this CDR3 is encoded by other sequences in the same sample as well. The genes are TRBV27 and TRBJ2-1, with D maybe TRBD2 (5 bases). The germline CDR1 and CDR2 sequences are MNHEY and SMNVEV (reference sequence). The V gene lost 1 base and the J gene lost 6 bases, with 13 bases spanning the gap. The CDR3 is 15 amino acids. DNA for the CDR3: TGTGCCAGCAGTTTATGGAGCGGAGGAGGCAATGAGCAGTTCTTC. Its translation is CASSLWSGGGNEQFF.

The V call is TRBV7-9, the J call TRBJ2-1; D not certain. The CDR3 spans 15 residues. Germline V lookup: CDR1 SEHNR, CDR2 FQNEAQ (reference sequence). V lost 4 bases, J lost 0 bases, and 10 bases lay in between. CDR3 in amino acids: CASSYPFSSYNEQFF. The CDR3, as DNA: TGTGCCAGCAGCTACCCATTCAGCTCCTACAATGAGCAGTTCTTC.

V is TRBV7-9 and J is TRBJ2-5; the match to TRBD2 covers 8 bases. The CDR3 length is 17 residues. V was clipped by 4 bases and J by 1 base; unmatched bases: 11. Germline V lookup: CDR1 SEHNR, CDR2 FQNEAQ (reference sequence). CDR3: CASSWGLGGGLQETQYF. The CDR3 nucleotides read TGTGCCAGCAGCTGGGGACTAGGGGGGGGACTCCAAGAGACCCAGTACTTC.

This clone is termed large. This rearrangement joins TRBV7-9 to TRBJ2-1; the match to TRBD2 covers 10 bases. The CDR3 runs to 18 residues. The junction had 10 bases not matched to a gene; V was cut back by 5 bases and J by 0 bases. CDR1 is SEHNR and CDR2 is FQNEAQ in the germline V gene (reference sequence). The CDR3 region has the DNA TGTGCCAGCAGCGCCACTAGCGGGAACGCTGGCTCCTACAATGAGCAGTTCTTC. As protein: CASSATSGNAGSYNEQFF. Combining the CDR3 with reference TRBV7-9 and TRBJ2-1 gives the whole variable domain DTGVSQNPRHKITKRGQNVTFRCDPISEHNRLYWYRQTLGQGPEFLTYFQNEAQLEKSRLLSDRFSAERPKGSFSTLEIQRTEQGDSAMYLCASSATSGNAGSYNEQFFGPGTRLTVL.

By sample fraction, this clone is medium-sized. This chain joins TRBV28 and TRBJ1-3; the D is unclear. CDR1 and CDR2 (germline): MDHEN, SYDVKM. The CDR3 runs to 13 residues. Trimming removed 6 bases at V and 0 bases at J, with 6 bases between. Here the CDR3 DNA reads TGTGCCAGCAGACAGTTCTCTGGAAACACCATATATTTT. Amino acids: CASRQFSGNTIYF.

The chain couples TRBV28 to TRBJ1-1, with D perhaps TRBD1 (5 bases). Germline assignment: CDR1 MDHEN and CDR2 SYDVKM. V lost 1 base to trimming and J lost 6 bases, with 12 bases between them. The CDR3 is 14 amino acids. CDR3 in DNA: TGTGCCAGCAGTTTATCTGGGTTGGGGGCTGAAGCTTTCTTT. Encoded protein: CASSLSGLGAEAFF.

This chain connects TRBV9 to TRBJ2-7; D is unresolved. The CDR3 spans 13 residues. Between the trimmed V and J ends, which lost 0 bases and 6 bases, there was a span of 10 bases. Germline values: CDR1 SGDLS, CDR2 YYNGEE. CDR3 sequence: CASSVDQGLEQYF. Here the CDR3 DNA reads TGTGCCAGCAGCGTAGATCAAGGGCTCGAGCAGTACTTC.

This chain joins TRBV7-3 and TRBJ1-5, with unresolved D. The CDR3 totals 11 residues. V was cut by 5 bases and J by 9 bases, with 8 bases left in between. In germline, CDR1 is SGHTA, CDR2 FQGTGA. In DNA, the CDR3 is TGTGCCAGCAGCCTACATCGGCCCCAGCATTTT. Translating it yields CASSLHRPQHF.

The CDR3 DNA follows: TGTGCCAGCACCCACTTCGGCCTGACTAGCGGGAGGGTTCACGAGCAGTACTTC. Translated: CASTHFGLTSGRVHEQYF. The chain links TRBV7-9 to TRBJ2-7, with 14 bases lining up with TRBD2. Looked up from germline, CDR1 is SEHNR and CDR2 is FQNEAQ (reference sequence). This CDR3 spans 18 amino acids. Unmatched junction bases numbered 16, after V lost 7 bases and J lost 5 bases.

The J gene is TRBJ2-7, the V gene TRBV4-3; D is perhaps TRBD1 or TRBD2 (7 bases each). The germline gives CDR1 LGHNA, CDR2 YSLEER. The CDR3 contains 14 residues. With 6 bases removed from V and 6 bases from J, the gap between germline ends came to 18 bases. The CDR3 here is CASSARQGGGEQYF. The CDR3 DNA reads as TGCGCCAGCAGTGCCCGACAGGGCGGGGGCGAGCAGTACTTC.

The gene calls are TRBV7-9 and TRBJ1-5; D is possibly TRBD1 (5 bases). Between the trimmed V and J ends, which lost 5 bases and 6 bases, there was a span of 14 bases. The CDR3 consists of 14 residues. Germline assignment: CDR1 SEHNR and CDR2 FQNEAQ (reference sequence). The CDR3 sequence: CASSPGSSTQPQHF. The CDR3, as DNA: TGTGCCAGCAGCCCAGGGAGTTCGACTCAGCCCCAGCATTTT. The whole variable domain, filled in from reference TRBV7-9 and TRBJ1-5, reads DTGVSQNPRHKITKRGQNVTFRCDPISEHNRLYWYRQTLGQGPEFLTYFQNEAQLEKSRLLSDRFSAERPKGSFSTLEIQRTEQGDSAMYLCASSPGSSTQPQHFGDGTRLSIL.

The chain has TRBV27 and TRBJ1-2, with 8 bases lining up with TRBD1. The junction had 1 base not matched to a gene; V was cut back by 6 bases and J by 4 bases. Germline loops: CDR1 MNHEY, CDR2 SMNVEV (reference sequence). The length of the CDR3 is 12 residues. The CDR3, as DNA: TGTGCCAGCAGAGGACAGGGCTATGGCTACACCTTC. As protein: CASRGQGYGYTF.

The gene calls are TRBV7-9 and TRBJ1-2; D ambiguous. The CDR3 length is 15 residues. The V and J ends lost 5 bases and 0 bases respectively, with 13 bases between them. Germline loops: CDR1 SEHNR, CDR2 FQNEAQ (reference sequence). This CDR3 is CASSETTYANYGYTF. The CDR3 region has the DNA TGTGCCAGCAGCGAAACTACATATGCTAACTATGGCTACACCTTC. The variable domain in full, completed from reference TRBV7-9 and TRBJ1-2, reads DTGVSQNPRHKITKRGQNVTFRCDPISEHNRLYWYRQTLGQGPEFLTYFQNEAQLEKSRLLSDRFSAERPKGSFSTLEIQRTEQGDSAMYLCASSETTYANYGYTFGSGTRLTVV.

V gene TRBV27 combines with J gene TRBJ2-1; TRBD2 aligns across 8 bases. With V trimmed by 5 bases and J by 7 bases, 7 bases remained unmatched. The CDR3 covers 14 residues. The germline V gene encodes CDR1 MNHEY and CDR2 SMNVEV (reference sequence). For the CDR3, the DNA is TGTGCCAGCAGTCCTCGGGAGGGCCGAAATGAGCAGTTCTTC. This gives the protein CASSPREGRNEQFF.

The DNA of the CDR3 is TGTGCCAGCAGTTACGACCTAGCCGGGAACAATGAGCAGTTCTTC. Amino acid sequence: CASSYDLAGNNEQFF. J is TRBJ2-1 and V is TRBV6-6; the D gene is possibly TRBD2 (5 bases). The CDR3 runs 15 residues. Trimming removed 2 bases from V and 5 bases from J, with 13 bases in between. CDR1 is MNHNY and CDR2 is SVGAGI in the germline V gene (reference sequence).

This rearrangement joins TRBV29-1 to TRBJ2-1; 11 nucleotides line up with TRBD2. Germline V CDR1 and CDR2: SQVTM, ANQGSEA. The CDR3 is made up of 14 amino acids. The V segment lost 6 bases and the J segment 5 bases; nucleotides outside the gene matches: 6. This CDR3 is CSVDSGRAHNEQFF. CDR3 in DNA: TGCAGCGTCGATAGCGGGAGGGCCCACAATGAGCAGTTCTTC.

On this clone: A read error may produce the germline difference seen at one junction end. The CDR3 sequence: CASSEHGSSYEQYF. In DNA form, the CDR3 reads TGTGCCAGCAGTGAACATGGCAGCTCCTACGAGCAGTACTTC. The rearrangement uses TRBV10-3 and TRBJ2-7; D call uncertain. CDR3 size: 14 residues. Germline V gene data show CDR1 as ENHRY and CDR2 as SYGVKD.

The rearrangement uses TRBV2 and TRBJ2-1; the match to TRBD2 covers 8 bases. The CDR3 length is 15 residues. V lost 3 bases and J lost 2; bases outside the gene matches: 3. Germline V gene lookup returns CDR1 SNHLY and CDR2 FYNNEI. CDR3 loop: CASSEREVAYNEQFF. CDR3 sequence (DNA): TGTGCCAGCAGTGAGCGGGAGGTGGCCTACAATGAGCAGTTCTTC.

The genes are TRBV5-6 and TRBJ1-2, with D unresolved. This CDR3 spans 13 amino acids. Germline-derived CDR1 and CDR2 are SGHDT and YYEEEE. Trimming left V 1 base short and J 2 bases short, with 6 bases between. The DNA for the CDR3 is TGTGCCAGCAGCTTGCGAGAGAACTATGGCTACACCTTC. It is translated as CASSLRENYGYTF.

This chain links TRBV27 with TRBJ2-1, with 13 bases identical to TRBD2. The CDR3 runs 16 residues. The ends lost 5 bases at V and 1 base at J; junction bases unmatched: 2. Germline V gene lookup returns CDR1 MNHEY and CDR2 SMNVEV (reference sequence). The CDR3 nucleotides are TGTGCCAGCAGTAGGACTAGCGGGAGTTCCTACAATGAGCAGTTCTTC. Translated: CASSRTSGSSYNEQFF.

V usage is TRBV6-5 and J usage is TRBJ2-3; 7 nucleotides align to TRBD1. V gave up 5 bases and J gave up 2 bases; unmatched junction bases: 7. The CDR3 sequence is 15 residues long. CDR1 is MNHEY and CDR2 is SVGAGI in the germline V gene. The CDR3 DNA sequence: TGTGCCAGCAGTCGAACAGGGGCGGACACAGATACGCAGTATTTT. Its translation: CASSRTGADTDTQYF.

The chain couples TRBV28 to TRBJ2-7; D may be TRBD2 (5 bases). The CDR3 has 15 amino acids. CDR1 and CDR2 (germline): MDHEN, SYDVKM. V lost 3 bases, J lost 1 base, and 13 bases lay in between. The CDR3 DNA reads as TGTGCCAGCAGTTTGGCCGAGCGGCCATCCTACGAGCAGTACTTC. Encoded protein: CASSLAERPSYEQYF.

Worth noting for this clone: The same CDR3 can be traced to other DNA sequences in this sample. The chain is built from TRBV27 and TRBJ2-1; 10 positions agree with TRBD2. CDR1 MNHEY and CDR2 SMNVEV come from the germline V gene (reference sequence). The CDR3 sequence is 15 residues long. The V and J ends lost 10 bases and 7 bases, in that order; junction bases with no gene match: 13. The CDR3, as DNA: TGTGCCACGGGGCCAAGCGGGAGGGCCCATAATGAGCAGTTCTTC. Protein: CATGPSGRAHNEQFF.

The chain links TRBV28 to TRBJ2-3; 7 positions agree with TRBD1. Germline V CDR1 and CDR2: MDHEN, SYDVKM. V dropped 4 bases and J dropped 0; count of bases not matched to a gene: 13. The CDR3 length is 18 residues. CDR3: CASSWGTGTVASTDTQYF. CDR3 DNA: TGTGCCAGCAGTTGGGGCACCGGGACAGTAGCTAGCACAGATACGCAGTATTTT.

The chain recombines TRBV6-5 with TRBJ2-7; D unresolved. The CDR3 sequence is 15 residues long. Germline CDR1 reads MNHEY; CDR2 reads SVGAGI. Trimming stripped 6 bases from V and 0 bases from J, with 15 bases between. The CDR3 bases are TGTGCCAGCAGCAATGGGCCAACGGACTCCTACGAGCAGTACTTC. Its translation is CASSNGPTDSYEQYF.